These 6 T cell receptor beta chains were sequenced from one sample in a study of beta chain features in type 1 diabetes (dated by TCRdb to the late 2010s). Broad study findings and their caveats: Type 1 diabetes patients showed a moderate but significant shortening of TCRB CDR3 length in all four CD4+ subsets.

Library prep was done by the immunoSEQ multiplex PCR assay. The entire amount of isolated RNA was reverse transcribed using the High Capacity cDNA Reverse Transcription Kit, so the sequenced TCRB transcripts were expressed ones. The table was pulled from immuneACCESS by TCRdb, which kept in-frame rearrangements only. Such tables lose some clones; where checked, under half of the loss comes from unresolved V genes, and the rest has no known cause. For this sample the table gives about 160,000 clones, of which around 8% were detected only once. The ten largest clones add up to 0.94% of the sample. Antigen specificity for these receptors is unknown. The sequenced material came from central memory CD4+ T cells from blood. Every receptor here comes from a woman aged 40 to 50 with type 1 diabetes.

This clone has only a few counts. The chain has TRBV5-6 and TRBJ1-5; 9 nucleotides match TRBD1. Germline V gene sequence: CDR1 SGHDT, CDR2 YYEEEE. The CDR3 sequence is 15 residues long. After removal of 1 base from V and 6 bases from J, the junction contained 5 bases not matched to a gene. This CDR3 reads CASSLWGQGGQPQHF. The CDR3 region has the DNA TGTGCCAGCAGCTTGTGGGGACAGGGTGGTCAGCCCCAGCATTTT.

This clone has only a few counts. The J gene is TRBJ2-7, the V gene TRBV5-1; the D gene is possibly TRBD1 (6 bases). V was shortened by 1 base and J by 4 bases, with 12 bases between the two germline ends. Germline V gene data show CDR1 as SGHRS and CDR2 as YFSETQ. The CDR3 extends over 14 amino acids. CDR3 loop: CASSLSAGAYEQYF. As DNA, the CDR3 is TGCGCCAGCAGCTTGTCGGCAGGGGCGTACGAGCAGTACTTC.

The sample holds many counts of this clone. The chain carries TRBV5-4 and TRBJ2-5, with a tentative D call TRBD2 (5 bases). The CDR3 contains 13 residues. With 2 bases removed from V and 3 bases from J, the gap between germline ends came to 8 bases. Per germline, CDR1 SGHNT and CDR2 YYREEE (reference sequence). CDR3 loop: CASSFGREETQYF. CDR3 DNA sequence: TGTGCCAGCAGCTTTGGGCGGGAAGAGACCCAGTACTTC.

This clone was counted between two and nine times. The V call is TRBV20-1, the J call TRBJ1-1, with D hard to call. Trimming removed 5 bases from V and 5 bases from J, with 6 bases in between. This CDR3 has 10 amino acids. From germline, CDR1 is DFQATT and CDR2 SNEGSKA (reference sequence). DNA for the CDR3: TGCAGTGCTCGGGGTACTGAAGCTTTCTTT. This translates into CSARGTEAFF.

The chain recombines TRBV11-1 with TRBJ1-3; D possibly corresponds to TRBD1 (6 bases). Trimming stripped 5 bases from V and 0 bases from J, with 14 bases between. Germline V gene sequence: CDR1 SGHAT, CDR2 FQDESV (reference sequence). The CDR3 has 16 residues. The CDR3 DNA follows: TGTGCCAGCAGCAACGGACAGATATTCTCTGGAAACACCATATATTTT. As protein: CASSNGQIFSGNTIYF. Combining the CDR3 with reference TRBV11-1 and TRBJ1-3 gives the whole variable domain EAEVAQSPRYKITEKSQAVAFWCDPISGHATLYWYRQILGQGPELLVQFQDESVVDDSQLPKDRFSAERLKGVDSTLKIQPAELGDSAMYLCASSNGQIFSGNTIYFGEGSWLTVV.

The chain links TRBV9 to TRBJ2-2, with 9 bases aligning to TRBD1. CDR1 and CDR2 (germline): SGDLS, YYNGEE. This CDR3 contains 15 residues. The trim removed 1 base at V and 8 bases at J, leaving 6 bases unmatched. The DNA of the CDR3 is TGTGCCAGCAGCGTATGGGACAGGGACTGGGGGGAGCTGTTTTTT. This translates into CASSVWDRDWGELFF.